The 20 T cell receptor beta chains below come from one sample, sequenced in a study of T cells after yellow fever vaccination. TCRdb recomputed calls from the 5' RACE reads with MiXCR, one row per CDR3 protein. The table shows 200,000 to 300,000 distinct CDR3 sequences, with 6.9% occurring only once. The sequencing used CD4+ T cells sorted from PBMCs, collected 15 days after the yellow fever booster vaccination. These receptors came from a young man who received the YFV17D yellow fever vaccine.

This clonotype was counted at least ten times. V gene TRBV7-9 combines with J gene TRBJ2-1; 9 nucleotides line up with TRBD2. V lost 5 bases and J lost 0; bases outside the gene matches: 8. Germline V gene sequence: CDR1 SEHNR, CDR2 FQNEAQ (reference sequence). The CDR3 runs to 17 residues. Written as DNA, the CDR3 is TGTGCCAGCAGCCCCAGACTAGCGGCGAGCTCCTACAATGAGCAGTTCTTC. Translation gives CASSPRLAASSYNEQFF.

The rearrangement uses TRBV4-3 and TRBJ2-5; TRBD1 might be the D (5 bases). V was shortened by 0 bases and J by 0 bases, with 8 bases between the two germline ends. Looked up from germline, CDR1 is LGHNA and CDR2 is YSLEER. The CDR3 covers 15 residues. CDR3 sequence reads: CASSQDWTYQETQYF. CDR3 DNA sequence: TGCGCCAGCAGCCAAGACTGGACATACCAAGAGACCCAGTACTTC.

This clonotype was detected a few times. The V and J genes are TRBV28 and TRBJ2-1; D may be TRBD2 (5 bases). Germline values: CDR1 MDHEN, CDR2 SYDVKM. The CDR3 sequence is 15 residues long. Deletions cut 8 bases from V and 7 bases from J, with 21 bases between. The CDR3 DNA reads as TGTGCCAGCTCCGTCGGCCGGCCCCGGGATAATGAGCAGTTCTTC. This codes for CASSVGRPRDNEQFF.

The table lists this clonotype with a few counts. The chain joins TRBV29-1 to TRBJ1-2; D is unresolved. The length of the CDR3 is 11 residues. Germline V lookup: CDR1 SQVTM, CDR2 ANQGSEA. The V end was cut by 8 bases, the J end by 3 bases, with 10 bases between. CDR3 DNA: TGCAGCAGCGTCTCCTACTATGGCTACACCTTC. Protein product: CSSVSYYGYTF.

V and J are TRBV7-2 and TRBJ2-7; TRBD2 matches at 7 bases. This CDR3 region has 14 residues. J gave up 5 bases and V 1 base, and 5 bases lay outside the gene matches. Germline CDR1 reads SGHTA; CDR2 reads FQGNSA. The CDR3 sequence is CASSLEGGENEQYF. CDR3 sequence (DNA): TGTGCCAGCAGCTTAGAGGGAGGGGAAAACGAGCAGTACTTC.

This clonotype was detected only a few times. The chain carries TRBV5-1 and TRBJ2-1; possibly TRBD1 for D (5 bases). CDR3 length equals 15 residues. Trimming took 0 bases from V and 6 from J, leaving 13 bases between them. Germline V gene lookup returns CDR1 SGHRS and CDR2 YFSETQ. The CDR3, as DNA: TGCGCCAGCAGCTTGGCCGGCAGGGCCCTCAATGAGCAGTTCTTC. This gives the protein CASSLAGRALNEQFF.

V usage is TRBV6-1 and J usage is TRBJ1-1; D perhaps matches TRBD1 (6 bases). CDR1 and CDR2 (germline): MNHNS, SASEGT. Trimming removed 6 bases from V and 1 base from J, with 15 bases in between. This CDR3 contains 15 residues. Written as DNA, the CDR3 is TGTGCCAGCAGCTTTAAGGGGGTCAAGAACACTGAAGCTTTCTTT. Its protein product is CASSFKGVKNTEAFF.

V is TRBV2 and J is TRBJ2-2; 7 positions match TRBD1. Trimming cost V 5 bases and J 5 bases; bases outside gene matches: 2. Germline assignment: CDR1 SNHLY and CDR2 FYNNEI. This CDR3 is 13 amino acids long. The CDR3 nucleotides are TGTGCCAGCAGTAACAGGGGAACCGGGGAGCTGTTTTTT. It codes for CASSNRGTGELFF. The full variable domain, its missing parts supplied by reference TRBV2 and TRBJ2-2, is EPEVTQTPSHQVTQMGQEVILRCVPISNHLYFYWYRQILGQKVEFLVSFYNNEISEKSEIFDDQFSVERPDGSNFTLKIRSTKLEDSAMYFCASSNRGTGELFFGEGSRLTVL.

This clonotype was detected only a few times. This sequence joins TRBV27 and TRBJ2-3, with TRBD2 matching 8 bases. Germline V gives CDR1 MNHEY, CDR2 SMNVEV (reference sequence). The length of the CDR3 is 15 residues. After removal of 5 bases from V and 2 bases from J, the junction contained 6 bases not matched to a gene. For the CDR3, the DNA is TGTGCCAGCAGTGACGGGACTAGTAACACAGATACGCAGTATTTT. It codes for CASSDGTSNTDTQYF.

This clonotype was found many times. The chain couples TRBV12-3 or TRBV12-4 to TRBJ1-5; 9 bases fit TRBD1. There are 14 residues in the CDR3. V was pared by 8 bases and J by 5 bases, with 7 bases of the junction left unmatched. The CDR3 DNA is TGTGCCAGCTGTACAGGGGGCAGGTATCAGCCCCAGCATTTT. Residues: CASCTGGRYQPQHF.

The rearrangement links TRBV24-1 to TRBJ2-5, with D possibly called TRBD1 or TRBD2 (5 bases each). The CDR3 has 14 amino acids. The V and J ends lost 3 bases and 4 bases respectively, with 11 bases between them. Germline loops: CDR1 KGHDR, CDR2 SFDVKD. DNA of the CDR3: TGTGCCACCAGTGATACCGGGACGGGAGAGACCCAGTACTTC. This translates into CATSDTGTGETQYF.

This sequence joins TRBV28 and TRBJ2-3; the match to TRBD1 covers 10 bases. This CDR3 contains 16 residues. Unmatched junction bases numbered 9, after V lost 6 bases and J lost 3 bases. Germline V gene lookup returns CDR1 MDHEN and CDR2 SYDVKM. CDR3 in amino acids: CASSSPSDRGTDTQYF. The CDR3 nucleotides read TGTGCCAGCAGCTCCCCCTCGGACAGGGGGACAGATACGCAGTATTTT.

Comments on this clonotype: Given a much more abundant clone one base away, this may be a read error. The chain has TRBV12-3 or TRBV12-4 and TRBJ1-3; 7 bases fit TRBD1. The CDR3 consists of 13 residues. Trimming removed 7 bases from V and 8 bases from J; junction bases left unmatched: 8. The CDR3, as DNA: TGTGCCAGCAACAGGGACAGAAGACACACCATATATTTT. Encoded protein: CASNRDRRHTIYF.

This clonotype has a handful of counts. V is TRBV19 and J is TRBJ1-5, with a weak D call TRBD1 (6 bases). Trimming cost V 5 bases and J 1 base, with 12 bases left between them. Germline assignment: CDR1 LNHDA and CDR2 SQIVND (reference sequence). The CDR3 has 15 amino acids. The CDR3 DNA sequence: TGTGCCAGTAGTTCGACAGGACTAAGCAATCAGCCCCAGCATTTT. Its protein product is CASSSTGLSNQPQHF.

As to this clonotype: A read error is possible here, since a much larger clone lies one base away. The DNA for the CDR3 is TGCGCCAGCAGTGAGTCTGCGAAGGTTGGCTACACCTTC. Protein: CASSESAKVGYTF. The chain couples TRBV10-1 to TRBJ1-2; D gene uncertain. This CDR3 is 13 amino acids long. In germline, CDR1 is WNHNN, CDR2 SYGVQD (reference sequence). V lost 0 bases to trimming and J lost 7 bases, with 9 bases between them.

This clonotype has just a few counts. This chain uses TRBV20-1 with TRBJ2-5; the D gene could be TRBD1 or TRBD2 (5 bases each). The V and J ends lost 6 bases and 5 bases respectively, with 22 bases between them. CDR3 size: 15 residues. The germline V gene has CDR1 DFQATT and CDR2 SNEGSKA (reference sequence). Here the CDR3 reads CSATKGTTYRETQYF. DNA for the CDR3: TGCAGTGCAACAAAAGGGACCACTTACAGGGAGACCCAGTACTTC.

This clonotype was found a few times. V usage is TRBV5-1 and J usage is TRBJ2-5; D is unclear. Germline lookup yields CDR1 SGHRS and CDR2 YFSETQ. This CDR3 region has 14 residues. The V end was cut by 6 bases, the J end by 2 bases, with 14 bases between. The CDR3 DNA follows: TGCGCCAGCAAATACAGAACTTCGCAAGAGACCCAGTACTTC. Translated, it gives CASKYRTSQETQYF.

This clonotype was seen only a few times. V and J are TRBV7-2 and TRBJ2-1; possible D gene TRBD1, 6 bases. There are 15 residues in the CDR3. CDR1 and CDR2 (germline): SGHTA, FQGNSA. Trimming took off 5 bases at V and 2 bases at J, with 13 bases between the two ends. Here the CDR3 DNA reads TGTGCCAGCAGCGCAACAGGGCGCCCCTACAATGAGCAGTTCTTC. The encoded protein is CASSATGRPYNEQFF.

This clonotype was seen at least ten times. This rearrangement joins TRBV7-2 to TRBJ2-1; unclear D gene. Trimming cost V 5 bases and J 15 bases, with 26 bases left between them. The CDR3 contains 15 residues. The V gene's germline CDR1 is SGHTA and CDR2 FQGNSA. CDR3 residues: CASSTSSSAYNAAFF. CDR3 coding DNA: TGTGCCAGCAGCACATCATCTAGTGCTTATAATGCTGCGTTCTTC.

This clonotype has more than one count but fewer than ten. The chain combines TRBV5-1 with TRBJ1-4; D is unclear. This CDR3 has 16 residues. The germline V gene encodes CDR1 SGHRS and CDR2 YFSETQ. V gave up 0 bases and J gave up 4 bases, with 13 bases separating them. Written as DNA, the CDR3 is TGCGCCAGCAGCTTGGTCAGTGGCAGCCTTAATGAAAAACTGTTTTTT. Its translation: CASSLVSGSLNEKLFF.